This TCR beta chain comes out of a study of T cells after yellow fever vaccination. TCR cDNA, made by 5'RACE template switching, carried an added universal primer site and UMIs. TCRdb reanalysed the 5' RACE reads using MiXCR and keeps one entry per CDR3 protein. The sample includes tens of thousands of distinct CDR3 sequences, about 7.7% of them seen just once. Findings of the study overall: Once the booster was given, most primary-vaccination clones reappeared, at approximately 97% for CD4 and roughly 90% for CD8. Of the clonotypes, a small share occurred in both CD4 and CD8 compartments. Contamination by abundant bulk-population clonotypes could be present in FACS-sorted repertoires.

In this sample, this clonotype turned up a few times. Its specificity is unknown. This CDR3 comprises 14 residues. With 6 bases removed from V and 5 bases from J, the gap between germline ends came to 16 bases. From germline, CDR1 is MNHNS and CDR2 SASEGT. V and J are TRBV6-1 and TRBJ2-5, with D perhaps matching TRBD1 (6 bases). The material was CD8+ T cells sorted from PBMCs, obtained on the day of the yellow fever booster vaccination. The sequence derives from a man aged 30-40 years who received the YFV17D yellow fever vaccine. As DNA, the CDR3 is TGTGCCAGCAGGGAACAGGGTATAGGGGAGACCCAGTACTTC. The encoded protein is CASREQGIGETQYF.